Listed here are 20 T cell receptor beta chains from one sample, sequenced in a study of CD8 T cells in ankylosing spondylitis. Each CDR3 protein gets one entry after TCRdb re-called the 5' RACE reads with MiXCR. The sample lists 300,000 to 350,000 distinct CDR3 sequences, 11% occurring once. Material for sequencing was blood, either unsorted or a sorted T cell fraction (not recorded which). These receptors were taken from a female donor with ankylosing spondylitis or in good health (not recorded which).

The table lists this clonotype with a few counts. This chain joins TRBV29-1 and TRBJ1-2; 8 bases fit TRBD1. The CDR3 spans 13 residues. Germline loops: CDR1 SQVTM, CDR2 ANQGSEA. V dropped 3 bases and J dropped 4; count of bases not matched to a gene: 4. The CDR3 nucleotides are TGCAGCGTTGACCAGGGGGCGGGCTATGGCTACACCTTC. The encoded protein is CSVDQGAGYGYTF.

At least ten counts were recorded for this clonotype. The rearrangement uses TRBV29-1 and TRBJ2-7, with 9 positions matching TRBD2. The CDR3 consists of 13 residues. V gave up 5 bases and J gave up 4 bases; unmatched junction bases: 6. CDR1 is SQVTM, CDR2 ANQGSEA, per germline. Here the CDR3 reads CSVKAGGRYEQYF. In DNA, the CDR3 is TGCAGCGTTAAAGCGGGAGGCCGGTACGAGCAGTACTTC.

At least ten counts were recorded for this clonotype. The chain recombines TRBV4-3 with TRBJ2-1; D ambiguous. In germline, CDR1 is LGHNA, CDR2 YSLEER. This CDR3 contains 13 residues. Trimming left V 0 bases short and J 4 bases short, with 4 bases between. CDR3 loop: CASSQETYNEQFF. In DNA, the CDR3 is TGCGCCAGCAGCCAAGAGACTTACAATGAGCAGTTCTTC.

This clonotype has only a few counts. The V and J genes are TRBV18 and TRBJ1-1; 9 bases are a match to TRBD1. The ends lost 3 bases at V and 0 bases at J; junction bases unmatched: 11. The CDR3 contains 18 residues. Germline CDR1 and CDR2: KGHSH and LQKENI. The CDR3 DNA follows: TGTGCCAGCTCACCGACCACGGGACAGGGATTAATGAACACTGAAGCTTTCTTT. The encoded protein is CASSPTTGQGLMNTEAFF.

This clonotype has a count of ten or more. The V call is TRBV5-1, the J call TRBJ1-1; D possibly corresponds to TRBD1 (5 bases). CDR1 SGHRS and CDR2 YFSETQ come from the germline V gene. V lost 4 bases and J 1 base, leaving 8 bases between the germline ends. The CDR3 has 13 amino acids. CDR3 amino acids: CASSRDGNTEAFF. Written as DNA, the CDR3 is TGCGCCAGCAGCCGGGACGGGAACACTGAAGCTTTCTTT.

This clonotype was detected a few times. V is TRBV20-1 and J is TRBJ2-1; 9 positions agree with TRBD2. V lost 0 bases and J lost 2; bases outside the gene matches: 8. The CDR3 has 17 amino acids. Per germline, CDR1 DFQATT and CDR2 SNEGSKA (reference sequence). CDR3 nucleotide sequence: TGCAGTGCTAGAGATTTGGGAGCGGGGGGTCCCTACAATGAGCAGTTCTTC. Translation: CSARDLGAGGPYNEQFF.

This clonotype has ten or more counts. The chain joins TRBV6-5 to TRBJ1-5, with D uncertain. V was shortened by 2 bases and J by 4 bases, with 9 bases between the two germline ends. Germline assignment: CDR1 MNHEY and CDR2 SVGAGI. The CDR3 contains 14 residues. CDR3 loop: CASSYQGRNQPQHF. CDR3 DNA: TGTGCCAGCAGTTACCAAGGGAGGAATCAGCCCCAGCATTTT.

This clonotype was observed many times. V gene TRBV20-1 combines with J gene TRBJ2-1, with a possible D match to TRBD2 (6 bases). In germline, CDR1 is DFQATT, CDR2 SNEGSKA (reference sequence). The CDR3 is 13 amino acids. V gave up 3 bases and J gave up 8 bases, with 14 bases separating them. The CDR3 reads CSASLASVYEQFF. The CDR3 bases are TGCAGTGCTAGCTTGGCTAGCGTCTATGAGCAGTTCTTC.

This clonotype was detected many times. This rearrangement joins TRBV11-2 to TRBJ1-1; a weak D match, TRBD1 (5 bases). The CDR3 is 13 residues long. Germline V lookup: CDR1 SGHAT, CDR2 FQNNGV. V dropped 8 bases and J dropped 0 bases, with 10 bases sitting between them. CDR3 DNA sequence: TGTGCCAGCGGGGCGGGGCTGAACACTGAAGCTTTCTTT. Its translation is CASGAGLNTEAFF.

This clonotype was counted at least ten times. The V and J genes are TRBV7-2 and TRBJ2-1; 8 bases match TRBD2. This CDR3 is 15 amino acids long. The V segment lost 3 bases and the J segment 8 bases; nucleotides outside the gene matches: 9. From germline, CDR1 is SGHTA and CDR2 FQGNSA. The CDR3 DNA is TGTGCCAGCAGCTTTGGTCAGCGGGAGATATATGAGCAGTTCTTC. Encoded protein: CASSFGQREIYEQFF.

This clonotype was seen ten or more times. The chain recombines TRBV6-2 or TRBV6-3 with TRBJ2-7; D unclear. Germline V gene sequence: CDR1 MNHEY, CDR2 SVGEGT. V was pared by 4 bases and J by 7 bases, with 14 bases between. The CDR3 covers 13 residues. The CDR3 is CASSSELMDEQYF. DNA of the CDR3: TGTGCCAGCAGTTCTGAACTAATGGATGAGCAGTACTTC.

Of note for this clonotype: An end of the junction does not agree with germline; a read error may underlie this. The chain joins TRBV27 to TRBJ2-7, with TRBD2 identical over 9 bases. CDR3 length: 14 residues. Germline CDR1 is MNHEY and CDR2 is SMNVEV (reference sequence). The CDR3 DNA follows: TGTGCCAGCAGTTTATCGGGACTAGCCCGCGAGCGGTACTTC. Protein: CASSLSGLARERYF.

This clonotype was found a few times. J is TRBJ2-2 and V is TRBV5-5; 7 bases are shared with TRBD1. CDR1 and CDR2 (germline): SGHKS, YYEKEE (reference sequence). V shed 3 bases, J shed 3 bases, and the junction held 5 bases outside the gene matches. The CDR3 has 15 amino acids. CDR3 region: CASSSGQAYTGELFF. CDR3 DNA sequence: TGTGCCAGCAGCTCCGGACAGGCCTACACCGGGGAGCTGTTTTTT. The full variable domain, completed using reference TRBV5-5 and TRBJ2-2, is DAGVTQSPTHLIKTRGQQVTLRCSPISGHKSVSWYQQVLGQGPQFIFQYYEKEERGRGNFPDRFSARQFPNYSSELNVNALLLGDSALYLCASSSGQAYTGELFFGEGSRLTVL.

The chain is built from TRBV15 and TRBJ2-7; D remains ambiguous. Trimming stripped 6 bases from V and 7 bases from J, with 16 bases between. Looked up from germline, CDR1 is LNHNV and CDR2 is YYDKDF (reference sequence). The CDR3 is made up of 13 amino acids. CDR3 sequence (DNA): TGTGCCACCAGATCCCGGGTGGTTGGAGAGCAGTACTTC. Protein product: CATRSRVVGEQYF.

This clonotype showed up many times. The chain carries TRBV10-3 and TRBJ2-3, with 8 bases lining up with TRBD2. Looked up from germline, CDR1 is ENHRY and CDR2 is SYGVKD. The CDR3 covers 13 residues. V trimming: 9 bases; J trimming: 4 bases; junction bases outside the gene matches: 6. CDR3 in DNA: TGTGCCATGAAAGCGGGAGCTTCAGATACGCAGTATTTT. Protein product: CAMKAGASDTQYF.

In its sample, this clonotype was seen many times. The gene calls are TRBV4-3 and TRBJ1-2; a weak D match, TRBD1 (6 bases). CDR1 LGHNA and CDR2 YSLEER come from the germline V gene. The germline V and J ends were trimmed by 2 bases and 4 bases, with 14 bases remaining between them. CDR3 size: 15 residues. The CDR3 is CASSQIHRESYGYTF. The DNA for the CDR3 is TGCGCCAGCAGCCAAATACACAGGGAAAGCTATGGCTACACCTTC.

This clonotype was picked up many times. The chain links TRBV15 to TRBJ1-1; D call uncertain. The germline V gene encodes CDR1 LNHNV and CDR2 YYDKDF (reference sequence). Trimming removed 1 base from V and 8 bases from J, with 17 bases in between. This CDR3 is built from 15 residues. The CDR3 loop reads CATSRGARWADEAFF. CDR3 sequence (DNA): TGTGCCACCAGCAGAGGAGCGAGATGGGCAGACGAAGCTTTCTTT.

This clonotype has at least ten counts. This chain uses TRBV7-2 with TRBJ2-5; possible D gene TRBD1, 6 bases. V was trimmed by 1 base and J by 5 bases, leaving 11 bases between them. Germline assignment: CDR1 SGHTA and CDR2 FQGNSA. CDR3 length equals 14 residues. The chain's CDR3 is CASSLDSRGETQYF. The CDR3 DNA follows: TGTGCCAGCAGCTTAGACTCGAGGGGGGAGACCCAGTACTTC. Drawing the rest from reference TRBV7-2 and TRBJ2-5, the complete variable domain is GAGVSQSPSNKVTEKGKDVELRCDPISGHTALYWYRQSLGQGLEFLIYFQGNSAPDKSGLPSDRFSAERTGGSVSTLTIQRTQQEDSAVYLCASSLDSRGETQYFGPGTRLLVL.

This clonotype has a handful of counts. This chain links TRBV5-1 with TRBJ2-7; D unresolved. V lost 0 bases to trimming and J lost 2 bases, with 9 bases between them. Germline assignment: CDR1 SGHRS and CDR2 YFSETQ. There are 14 residues in the CDR3. CDR3 region: CASSLEGTPYEQYF. For the CDR3, the DNA is TGCGCCAGCAGCTTGGAGGGAACGCCCTACGAGCAGTACTTC.

This clonotype was found many times. The V and J genes are TRBV29-1 and TRBJ2-7; tentatively, D is TRBD2 (6 bases). The V gene lost 7 bases and the J gene lost 3 bases, with 7 bases spanning the gap. Germline V CDR1 and CDR2: SQVTM, ANQGSEA. CDR3 size: 10 residues. The DNA of the CDR3 is TGCAGCGGGGGGGACTACGAGCAGTACTTC. Amino acids: CSGGDYEQYF.